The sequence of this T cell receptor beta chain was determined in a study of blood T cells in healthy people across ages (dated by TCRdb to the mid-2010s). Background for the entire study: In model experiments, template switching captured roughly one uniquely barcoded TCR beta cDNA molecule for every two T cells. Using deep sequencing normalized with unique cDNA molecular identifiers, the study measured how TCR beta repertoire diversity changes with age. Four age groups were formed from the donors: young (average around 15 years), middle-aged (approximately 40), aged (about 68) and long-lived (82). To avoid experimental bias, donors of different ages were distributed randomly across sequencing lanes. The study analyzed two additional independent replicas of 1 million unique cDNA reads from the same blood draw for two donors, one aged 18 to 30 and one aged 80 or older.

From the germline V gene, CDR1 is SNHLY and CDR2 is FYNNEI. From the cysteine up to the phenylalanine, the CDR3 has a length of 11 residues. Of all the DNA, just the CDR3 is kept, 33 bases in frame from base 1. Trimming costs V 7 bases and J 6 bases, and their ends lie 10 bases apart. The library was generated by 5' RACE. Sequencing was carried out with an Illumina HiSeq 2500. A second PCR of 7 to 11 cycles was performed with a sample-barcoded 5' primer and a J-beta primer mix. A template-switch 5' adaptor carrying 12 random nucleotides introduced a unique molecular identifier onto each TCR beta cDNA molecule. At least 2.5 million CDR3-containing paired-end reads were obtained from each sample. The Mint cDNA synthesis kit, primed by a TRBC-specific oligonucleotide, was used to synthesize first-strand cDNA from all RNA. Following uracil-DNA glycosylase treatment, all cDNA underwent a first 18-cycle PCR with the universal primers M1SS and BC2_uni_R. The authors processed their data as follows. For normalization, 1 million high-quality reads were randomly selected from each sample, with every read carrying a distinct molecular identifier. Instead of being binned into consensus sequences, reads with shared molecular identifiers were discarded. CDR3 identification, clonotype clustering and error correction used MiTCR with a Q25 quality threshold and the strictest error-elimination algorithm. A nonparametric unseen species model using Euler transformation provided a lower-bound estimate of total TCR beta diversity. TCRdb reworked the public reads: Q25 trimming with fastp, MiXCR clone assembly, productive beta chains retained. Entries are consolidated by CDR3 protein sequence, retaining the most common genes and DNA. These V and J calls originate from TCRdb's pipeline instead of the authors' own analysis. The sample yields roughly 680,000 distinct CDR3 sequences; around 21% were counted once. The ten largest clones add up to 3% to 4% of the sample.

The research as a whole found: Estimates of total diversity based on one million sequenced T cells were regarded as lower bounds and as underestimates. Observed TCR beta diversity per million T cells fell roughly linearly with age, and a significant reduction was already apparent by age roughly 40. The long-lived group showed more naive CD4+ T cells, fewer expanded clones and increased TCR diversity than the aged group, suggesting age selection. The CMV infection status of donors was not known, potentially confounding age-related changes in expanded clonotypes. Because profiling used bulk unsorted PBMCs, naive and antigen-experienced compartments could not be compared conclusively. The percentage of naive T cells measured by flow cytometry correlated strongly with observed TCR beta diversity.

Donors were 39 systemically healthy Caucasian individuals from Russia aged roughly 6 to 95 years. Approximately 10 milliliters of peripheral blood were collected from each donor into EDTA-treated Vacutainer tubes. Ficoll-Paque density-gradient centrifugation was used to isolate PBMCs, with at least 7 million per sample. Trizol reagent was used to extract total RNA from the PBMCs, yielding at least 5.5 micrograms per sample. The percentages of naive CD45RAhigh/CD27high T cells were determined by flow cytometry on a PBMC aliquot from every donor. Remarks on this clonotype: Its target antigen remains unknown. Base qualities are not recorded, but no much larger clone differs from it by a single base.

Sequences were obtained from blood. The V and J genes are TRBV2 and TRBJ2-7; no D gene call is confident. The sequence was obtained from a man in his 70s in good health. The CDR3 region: CASTVAREQYF. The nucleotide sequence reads TGTGCCAGCACCGTAGCTCGCGAGCAGTACTTC. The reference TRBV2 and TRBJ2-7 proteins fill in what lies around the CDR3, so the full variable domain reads EPEVTQTPSHQVTQMGQEVILRCVPISNHLYFYWYRQILGQKVEFLVSFYNNEISEKSEIFDDQFSVERPDGSNFTLKIRSTKLEDSAMYFCASTVAREQYFGPGTRLTVT.